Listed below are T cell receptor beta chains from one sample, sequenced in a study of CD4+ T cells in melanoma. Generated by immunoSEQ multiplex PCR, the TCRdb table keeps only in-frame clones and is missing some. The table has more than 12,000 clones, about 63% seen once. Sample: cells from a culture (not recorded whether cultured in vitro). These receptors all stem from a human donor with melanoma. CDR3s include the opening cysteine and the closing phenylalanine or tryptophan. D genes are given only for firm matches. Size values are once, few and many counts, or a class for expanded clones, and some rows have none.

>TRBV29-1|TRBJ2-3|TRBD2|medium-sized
CSVDETLAGDFQYF
TGCAGCGTTGACGAGACGCTAGCGGGGGACTTTCAGTATTTT
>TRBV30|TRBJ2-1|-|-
CAWSVPAVDYNEQFF
TGTGCCTGGAGTGTACCAGCGGTAGACTACAATGAGCAGTTCTTC
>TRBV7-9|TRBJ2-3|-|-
CASSTIRGPDTQYF
TGTGCCAGCAGCACAATCCGGGGGCCAGATACGCAGTATTTT
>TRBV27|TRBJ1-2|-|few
CASSRTGSVGYGYTF
TGTGCCAGCAGCCGCACAGGGTCAGTTGGCTATGGCTACACCTTC
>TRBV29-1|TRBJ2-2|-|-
CSVEDPGLTGELFF
TGCAGCGTTGAAGACCCGGGACTTACCGGGGAGCTGTTTTTT
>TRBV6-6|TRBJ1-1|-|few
CASRRTDTEAFF
TGTGCCAGCCGCCGGACAGACACTGAAGCTTTCTTT
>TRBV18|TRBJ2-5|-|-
CASSPPESKETQYF
TGTGCCAGCTCACCACCAGAATCCAAAGAGACCCAGTACTTC
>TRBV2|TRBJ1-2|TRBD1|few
CASSPGGADYGYTF
TGTGCCAGCAGCCCAGGGGGCGCAGACTATGGCTACACCTTC
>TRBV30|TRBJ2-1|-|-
CAWSRGYNEQFF
TGTGCCTGGAGTCGGGGTTACAATGAGCAGTTCTTC
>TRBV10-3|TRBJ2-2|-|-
CAIGKGLGANTGELFF
TGTGCCATCGGCAAAGGGCTAGGCGCGAACACCGGGGAGCTGTTTTTT
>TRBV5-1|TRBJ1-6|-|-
CASSLGDLPGLPLHF
TGCGCCAGCAGCTTGGGAGACTTACCCGGGCTTCCCCTCCACTTT
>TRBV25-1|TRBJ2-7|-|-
CASSGGQREGPYF
TGTGCCAGCAGTGGGGGGCAGCGTGAGGGGCCGTACTTC
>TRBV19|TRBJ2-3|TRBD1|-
CASSSPGQGTDTQYF
TGTGCCAGTAGTAGCCCGGGACAGGGGACAGATACGCAGTATTTT
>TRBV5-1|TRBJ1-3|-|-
CASSLEGGAIYF
TGCGCCAGCAGCTTGGAGGGAGGCGCCATATATTTT
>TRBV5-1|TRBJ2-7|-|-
CASSLLRWGTYEQYF
TGCGCCAGCAGCCTCCTCCGTTGGGGTACCTACGAGCAGTACTTC
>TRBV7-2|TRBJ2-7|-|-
CASSLNRQESYF
TGTGCCAGCAGCTTAAATAGACAGGAGTCATACTTC
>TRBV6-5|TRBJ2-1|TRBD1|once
CASSVNRDSYNEQFF
TGTGCCAGCAGTGTGAACCGGGACAGTTACAATGAGCAGTTCTTC
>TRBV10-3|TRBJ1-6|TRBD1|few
CAIRALDRGSSPLHF
TGTGCCATCAGAGCCCTCGACAGGGGGAGCTCACCCCTCCACTTT
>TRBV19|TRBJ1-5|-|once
CASSIQNNQPQHF
TGTGCCAGTAGTATCCAGAACAATCAGCCCCAGCATTTT
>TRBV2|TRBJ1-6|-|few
CASSPAGALGSPLHF
TGTGCCAGCAGCCCCGCGGGGGCGTTGGGGTCACCCCTCCACTTT
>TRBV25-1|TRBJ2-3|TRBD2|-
CTSSDPAGPGDTQYF
TGTACCAGCAGTGATCCAGCGGGGCCGGGCGATACGCAGTATTTT
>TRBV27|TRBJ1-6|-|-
CASSLAPGYGYNSPLHF
TGTGCCAGCAGTTTAGCTCCAGGGTACGGTTATAATTCACCCCTCCACTTT
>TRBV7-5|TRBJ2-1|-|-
CARSPRRAGRYYNEQFF
TGTGCCAGAAGCCCAAGGAGGGCGGGTCGCTACTACAATGAGCAGTTCTTC
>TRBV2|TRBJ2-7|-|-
CASSVPLSYEQYF
TGTGCCAGCAGTGTACCACTCTCCTACGAGCAGTACTTC
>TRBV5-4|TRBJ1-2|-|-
CASSFAGIYGYTF
TGTGCCAGCAGCTTTGCCGGGATCTATGGCTACACCTTC
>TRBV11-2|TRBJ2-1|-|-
CASSLDFSPQFF
TGTGCCAGCAGCTTAGATTTTTCCCCTCAGTTCTTC
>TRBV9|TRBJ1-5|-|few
CASGGGKSNQPQHF
TGTGCCAGCGGCGGGGGAAAGAGCAATCAGCCCCAGCATTTT
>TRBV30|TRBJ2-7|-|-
CAWSVGYVPYEQYF
TGTGCCTGGAGTGTTGGGTATGTTCCCTACGAGCAGTACTTC
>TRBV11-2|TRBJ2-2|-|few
CASSPDRYNTGELFF
TGTGCCAGCAGCCCGGACCGTTATAACACCGGGGAGCTGTTTTTT
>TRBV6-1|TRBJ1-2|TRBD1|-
CASSRDRLIYDGYTF
TGTGCCAGCAGTCGGGACAGACTCATTTATGATGGCTACACCTTC
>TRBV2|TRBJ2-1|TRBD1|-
CASRRQGGEQFF
TGTGCCAGCAGGCGACAGGGCGGTGAGCAGTTCTTC
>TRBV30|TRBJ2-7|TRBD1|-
CAWSTGGWYRSSYEQYF
TGTGCCTGGAGTACAGGGGGCTGGTACCGAAGCTCCTACGAGCAGTACTTC
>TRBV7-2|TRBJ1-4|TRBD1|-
CASSERWPGGEKLFF
TGTGCCAGCAGCGAGAGGTGGCCAGGGGGTGAAAAACTGTTTTTT
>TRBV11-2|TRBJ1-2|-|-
CASSLTGQGGYGYTF
TGTGCCAGCAGCTTAACGGGGCAAGGGGGCTATGGCTACACCTTC
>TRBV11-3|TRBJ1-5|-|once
CASSWTEGQPQHF
TGTGCCAGCAGCTGGACCGAGGGTCAGCCCCAGCATTTT
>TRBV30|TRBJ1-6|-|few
CAWTPQDRDSPLHF
TGTGCCTGGACCCCCCAGGATAGGGATTCACCCCTCCACTTT
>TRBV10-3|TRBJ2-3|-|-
CAISEQGQLGGTQYF
TGTGCCATCAGTGAGCAGGGGCAACTCGGAGGTACGCAGTATTTT
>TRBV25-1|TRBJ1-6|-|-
CASSEGRVPRRPLHF
TGTGCCAGCAGTGAAGGTCGAGTACCTCGACGTCCCCTCCACTTT